The rows below give T cell receptor beta chains drawn from one sample of a study of T cells in Graves' hyperthyroidism and ophthalmopathy. MiXCR was run by TCRdb on the multiplex PCR reads, yielding one entry per CDR3 protein. The repertoire holds about 740,000 distinct CDR3 sequences, with 14% as singletons. Sequenced input: blood. These receptors were taken from a young woman with Graves' hyperthyroidism. Each CDR3 is given with its conserved first and last residue. The D gene is left open where the match is weak. Not all rows give a size; the values are once, few, many and, for expanded clones, a class.

d_gene: -; abundance: few; v_gene: TRBV2; j_gene: TRBJ1-6; CDR3nt: TGTGCCAGCAGTGGTCAGGGGTGGCCTAATTCACCCCTCCACTTT; CDR3aa: CASSGQGWPNSPLHF
d_gene: -; abundance: many; v_gene: TRBV30; j_gene: TRBJ1-1; CDR3nt: TGTGCCTGGATCGGGGAGGGGAACACTGAAGCTTTCTTT; CDR3aa: CAWIGEGNTEAFF
d_gene: -; abundance: few; v_gene: TRBV19; j_gene: TRBJ2-2; CDR3nt: TGTGCCAGTAGTATGTCCAGGGACACCGGGGAGCTGTTTTTT; CDR3aa: CASSMSRDTGELFF
d_gene: TRBD1; abundance: few; v_gene: TRBV27; j_gene: TRBJ2-4; CDR3nt: TGTGCCAGCTCCCGTCGGTTACAGGGACAGGGAGACATTCAGTACTTC; CDR3aa: CASSRRLQGQGDIQYF
d_gene: TRBD1; abundance: many; v_gene: TRBV7-3; j_gene: TRBJ2-2; CDR3nt: TGTGCCAGCGGGACGGACAGGGCGAACACCGGGGAGCTGTTTTTT; CDR3aa: CASGTDRANTGELFF
d_gene: TRBD2; abundance: -; v_gene: TRBV6-2/TRBV6-3; j_gene: TRBJ2-2; CDR3nt: TGTGCCAGCAGTTACTCGCTAGCGGGAGCGGCCACCGGGGAGCTGTTTTTT; CDR3aa: CASSYSLAGAATGELFF
d_gene: TRBD1; abundance: many; v_gene: TRBV11-2; j_gene: TRBJ2-7; CDR3nt: TGTGCCAGCACCCCCGCGACAGGGGGGGCCTACGAGCAGTACTTC; CDR3aa: CASTPATGGAYEQYF
d_gene: TRBD2; abundance: -; v_gene: TRBV24-1; j_gene: TRBJ2-1; CDR3nt: TGTGCCACCAGTGACCGGGGACTAGCGGGAGGGCATGCCTACAATGAGCAGTTCTTC; CDR3aa: CATSDRGLAGGHAYNEQFF
d_gene: -; abundance: few; v_gene: TRBV10-3; j_gene: TRBJ2-1; CDR3nt: TGTGCCATCAGTGCGGGGGCATCGCAGTTCTTC; CDR3aa: CAISAGASQFF
d_gene: -; abundance: many; v_gene: TRBV11-2; j_gene: TRBJ2-5; CDR3nt: TGTGCCAGCAGCTCAACCCACGGGACACAAGAGACCCAGTACTTC; CDR3aa: CASSSTHGTQETQYF
d_gene: -; abundance: -; v_gene: TRBV12-3/TRBV12-4; j_gene: TRBJ2-7; CDR3nt: TGTGCCAGCGGTTACTCGGATGTCGAGCAGTACTTC; CDR3aa: CASGYSDVEQYF
d_gene: -; abundance: many; v_gene: TRBV11-2; j_gene: TRBJ1-4; CDR3nt: TGTGCCAGCAGCTTAGATACGGGTGAAAAACTGTTTTTT; CDR3aa: CASSLDTGEKLFF
d_gene: TRBD1; abundance: many; v_gene: TRBV11-2; j_gene: TRBJ1-1; CDR3nt: TGTGCCAGCAGCGCCCGACAGGGAATGAACACTGAAGCTTTCTTT; CDR3aa: CASSARQGMNTEAFF
d_gene: TRBD1; abundance: many; v_gene: TRBV2; j_gene: TRBJ1-6; CDR3nt: TGTGCCAGCAGAGGTGGGACAGATAATTCACCCCTCCACTTT; CDR3aa: CASRGGTDNSPLHF
d_gene: -; abundance: few; v_gene: TRBV12-3/TRBV12-4; j_gene: TRBJ2-5; CDR3nt: TGTGCCAGCAGTCAAGGGGCCCTGGGAGAGACCCAGTACTTC; CDR3aa: CASSQGALGETQYF